This is a list of T cell receptor beta chains from one sample in a study of blood T cell repertoires in COVID-19. Libraries were prepared by immunoSEQ multiplex PCR; TCRdb keeps only in-frame clonotypes and omits some of them. In the table there are 60,000 to 75,000 clones, about four fifths of which are singletons. Sequencing input: peripheral blood. All receptors come from a woman of 80 years or more with acute or convalescent COVID-19. CDR3s include the opening cysteine and the closing phenylalanine or tryptophan. The order of the fields is CDR3 protein, CDR3 DNA, J gene, V gene, D gene, clone size. D genes are given only for firm matches. The size of a clone is reported for some rows only, either as once, few or many, or as a class for expanded clones.

CDR3: CASSLAPGEYQPQHF; DNA: TGCGCCAGCAGCTTGGCACCAGGGGAGTACCAGCCCCAGCATTTT; J: TRBJ1-5; V: TRBV5-1; D: .; size: .
CDR3: CASRRTGGITGELFF; DNA: TGTGCCAGCAGGAGGACAGGGGGCATTACCGGGGAGCTGTTTTTT; J: TRBJ2-2; V: TRBV6-5; D: TRBD1; size: once
CDR3: CATSDSLRGFGAFF; DNA: TGTGCCACCAGTGATTCTCTTAGGGGATTCGGGGCTTTCTTT; J: TRBJ1-1; V: TRBV24-1; D: .; size: .
CDR3: CASRTKPGSSPSGANVLTF; DNA: TGTGCCAGCAGGACGAAACCGGGGAGTTCCCCCTCTGGGGCCAACGTCCTGACTTTC; J: TRBJ2-6; V: TRBV4-2; D: .; size: few
CDR3: CASRSGGSTDTQYF; DNA: TGTGCCAGCCGTAGCGGGGGCAGCACAGATACGCAGTATTTT; J: TRBJ2-3; V: TRBV9; D: TRBD2; size: .
CDR3: CASSLQGGKNTEAFF; DNA: TGTGCCAGCAGCCTCCAGGGAGGAAAGAACACTGAAGCTTTCTTT; J: TRBJ1-1; V: TRBV9; D: .; size: once
CDR3: CASRLGVVEEKLFF; DNA: TGTGCCAGCAGATTAGGGGTAGTGGAGGAAAAACTGTTTTTT; J: TRBJ1-4; V: TRBV7-9; D: .; size: .
CDR3: CASSPRGQTEAFF; DNA: TGTGCCAGCAGTCCCAGGGGGCAAACTGAAGCTTTCTTT; J: TRBJ1-1; V: TRBV12-3/TRBV12-4; D: TRBD1; size: .
CDR3: CASSHDRGDYGYTF; DNA: TGTGCCAGCAGCCATGACAGGGGAGACTATGGCTACACCTTC; J: TRBJ1-2; V: TRBV7-9; D: TRBD1; size: many
CDR3: CASSATSGGGADTQYF; DNA: TGTGCCAGCAGTGCCACTAGCGGGGGTGGTGCAGATACGCAGTATTTT; J: TRBJ2-3; V: TRBV6-1; D: TRBD2; size: few
CDR3: CASSPRAGNTGELFF; DNA: TGTGCCAGCAGCCCCCGAGCAGGGAACACCGGGGAGCTGTTTTTT; J: TRBJ2-2; V: TRBV7-6; D: .; size: .
CDR3: CASSGGQGLEEQYF; DNA: TGTGCCAGCAGTGGGGGACAGGGATTGGAAGAGCAGTACTTC; J: TRBJ2-7; V: TRBV11-1; D: TRBD1; size: .
CDR3: CASSPNSAYPDEQFF; DNA: TGTGCCAGCAGCCCCAACTCAGCGTATCCCGATGAGCAGTTCTTC; J: TRBJ2-1; V: TRBV3-1/TRBV3-2; D: .; size: .
CDR3: CASSARQGYGYTF; DNA: TGTGCCAGCAGTGCCAGACAGGGCTATGGCTACACCTTC; J: TRBJ1-2; V: TRBV12-3/TRBV12-4; D: TRBD1; size: .
CDR3: CAWTGTEYTEAFF; DNA: TGTGCCTGGACTGGGACAGAGTACACTGAAGCTTTCTTT; J: TRBJ1-1; V: TRBV30; D: TRBD1; size: .
CDR3: CASSLAGRGDYGYTF; DNA: TGTGCCAGCAGCTTAGCGGGCAGGGGGGACTATGGCTACACCTTC; J: TRBJ1-2; V: TRBV7-8; D: TRBD1; size: .
CDR3: CSVGPGQITDTQYF; DNA: TGCAGCGTGGGGCCGGGACAGATCACAGATACGCAGTATTTT; J: TRBJ2-3; V: TRBV29-1; D: TRBD1; size: .
CDR3: CASSDGGRHSNQPQHF; DNA: TGTGCCAGCAGTGATGGGGGGAGACATAGCAATCAGCCCCAGCATTTT; J: TRBJ1-5; V: TRBV25-1; D: .; size: .
CDR3: CASSFRGAVGEQFF; DNA: TGTGCCAGCAGCTTCCGGGGGGCGGTAGGTGAGCAGTTCTTC; J: TRBJ2-1; V: TRBV11-3; D: .; size: .
CDR3: CASSLGLSTDTQYF; DNA: TGTGCCAGCAGCTTGGGACTGAGCACAGATACGCAGTATTTT; J: TRBJ2-3; V: TRBV11-3; D: .; size: .
CDR3: CSGGQGGGTEAFF; DNA: TGCAGCGGGGGACAGGGAGGGGGCACTGAAGCTTTCTTT; J: TRBJ1-1; V: TRBV29-1; D: TRBD1; size: .